The 9 T cell receptor beta chains presented below share a single source sample, sequenced in a study of glioma-infiltrating T cells. The iRepertoire nested amplicon-rescue multiplex PCR amplified TCR alpha and beta CDR3s from RNA. Via MiXCR, TCRdb re-called the multiplex PCR reads, giving one row per CDR3 protein. This table holds about 190,000 distinct CDR3 sequences, over 30% found once. Source material: glioma tissue, nonneoplastic brain tissue, or PBMCs (not recorded which). Receptor source: a human donor with low-grade glioma or glioblastoma, undergoing nonglioma brain surgery, or in good health (not recorded which).

The count of this clonotype is one. A much more abundant neighbour one base away suggests this may be a read error. The rearrangement joins TRBV7-3 to TRBJ1-5; D possibly corresponds to TRBD1 (5 bases). The CDR3 length is 17 residues. Per germline, CDR1 SGHTA and CDR2 FQGTGA. V gave up 2 bases and J gave up 8 bases, with 22 bases separating them. This CDR3 reads CASSLGERGRVGKPQHF. Written as DNA, the CDR3 is TGTGCCAGCAGCTTAGGCGAAAGGGGTAGGGTGGGTAAGCCCCAGCATTTT.

The chain joins TRBV6-1 to TRBJ2-5; D is perhaps TRBD1 (6 bases). The CDR3 runs 19 residues. Germline V gene data show CDR1 as MNHNS and CDR2 as SASEGT. V dropped 6 bases and J dropped 5 bases, with 31 bases sitting between them. CDR3 bases: TGTGCCAGCAGCCAAGAAGGCCACAGGGCTCGCGGTGAGGGGGAGACCCAGTACTTC. It yields the protein CASSQEGHRARGEGETQYF.

This clonotype occurred many times. This chain joins TRBV2 and TRBJ1-6, with D tentatively TRBD1 (5 bases). The CDR3 covers 14 residues. V dropped 4 bases and J dropped 7 bases, with 11 bases sitting between them. Germline lookup yields CDR1 SNHLY and CDR2 FYNNEI. The CDR3 DNA sequence: TGTGCCAGCAGTGGAGGGTGGGGGAATTCACCCCTCCACTTT. Amino acid sequence: CASSGGWGNSPLHF. Drawing the rest from reference TRBV2 and TRBJ1-6, the complete variable domain is EPEVTQTPSHQVTQMGQEVILRCVPISNHLYFYWYRQILGQKVEFLVSFYNNEISEKSEIFDDQFSVERPDGSNFTLKIRSTKLEDSAMYFCASSGGWGNSPLHFGNGTRLTVT.

Details on this clonotype: A much larger clone lies one base from this, so it may be a read error. The chain is built from TRBV7-2 and TRBJ2-7, with D maybe TRBD2 (6 bases). Germline V CDR1 and CDR2: SGHTA, FQGNSA. The CDR3 covers 15 residues. V shed 5 bases and J shed 0 bases, with 14 bases lying between them. CDR3 region: CASSIPGRGSYEQYF. For the CDR3, the DNA is TGTGCCAGCAGCATACCCGGGAGAGGCTCCTACGAGCAGTACTTC. The full variable domain, rest sourced from reference TRBV7-2 and TRBJ2-7, is GAGVSQSPSNKVTEKGKDVELRCDPISGHTALYWYRQSLGQGLEFLIYFQGNSAPDKSGLPSDRFSAERTGGSVSTLTIQRTQQEDSAVYLCASSIPGRGSYEQYFGPGTRLTVT.

The chain is built from TRBV2 and TRBJ1-2; D may be TRBD1 (6 bases). Germline CDR1 SNHLY, CDR2 FYNNEI. The CDR3 is made up of 11 amino acids. The V end lost 5 bases, the J end lost 6 bases, and 7 bases lay between the germline ends. The CDR3 region is CASSRGHGYTF. For the CDR3, the DNA is TGTGCCAGCAGTCGGGGGCATGGCTACACCTTC.

This clonotype was observed many times. The chain links TRBV7-2 to TRBJ2-7; D not certain. Germline loops: CDR1 SGHTA, CDR2 FQGNSA. This CDR3 region has 15 residues. The germline V and J ends were trimmed by 1 base and 1 base, with 11 bases remaining between them. CDR3 protein: CASSLDTDTSYEQYF. The CDR3 region has the DNA TGTGCCAGCAGCTTAGATACAGATACTTCCTACGAGCAGTACTTC.

Concerning this clonotype itself: Being one base from a much bigger clone, this may be a read error. The CDR3 nucleotides read TGTGCCAGCATCTTGAGCCTCGCCCGGGGTAGGCAATACGAGCAGTACTTC. Residues: CASILSLARGRQYEQYF. The V and J genes are TRBV6-1 and TRBJ2-7, with D perhaps TRBD2 (5 bases). V shed 7 bases and J shed 4 bases, with 26 bases lying between them. Germline-derived CDR1 and CDR2 are MNHNS and SASEGT. CDR3 length: 17 amino acids.

This clonotype was observed at least ten times. The chain is built from TRBV6-5 and TRBJ2-2, with 8 nucleotides matching TRBD1. This CDR3 is built from 16 residues. CDR1 and CDR2 (germline): MNHEY, SVGAGI. V gave up 0 bases and J gave up 1 base; unmatched junction bases: 1. CDR3 loop: CASSYSTGENTGELFF. As DNA, the CDR3 is TGTGCCAGCAGTTACTCGACAGGGGAGAACACCGGGGAGCTGTTTTTT.

This rearrangement joins TRBV3-1 to TRBJ2-7, with unresolved D. Germline CDR1 reads LGHDT; CDR2 reads YNNKEL (reference sequence). V lost 4 bases to trimming and J lost 2 bases, with 12 bases between them. The CDR3 contains 14 residues. The CDR3 sequence is CASSPAGTTYEQYF. The CDR3 DNA reads TGTGCCAGCAGCCCCGCAGGCACCACCTACGAGCAGTACTTC.